The 24 T cell receptor beta chains below all came from one sample that was sequenced in a study of T-cell reconstitution after alpha-beta-depleted transplantation in children. Using unique molecular identifiers, the investigators prepared the TCRbeta library. TCRdb analysed the PCR reads with MiXCR anew, one entry per CDR3 protein. The sample consists of under 300,000 distinct CDR3 sequences, approximately 10% of them appearing once. Sequencing was performed on peripheral blood, taken 180 days after TCRalphabeta/CD19-depleted stem cell transplant. The receptors here all came from a male patient between 2 and 10 years old who had a stem cell transplant for chronic granulomatous disease, so the T cells may come from the graft donor.

This clonotype was counted a single time. A much larger clone lies a single base off, so this may be a read error. V gene TRBV11-2 combines with J gene TRBJ2-1; the D call may be TRBD1 or TRBD2 (6 bases each). The CDR3 contains 15 residues. Between the trimmed V and J ends, which lost 5 bases and 7 bases, there was a span of 18 bases. Germline CDR1 and CDR2: SGHAT and FQNNGV. This CDR3 is CASSPRGGMRNEQFF. The CDR3 nucleotides read TGTGCCAGCAGCCCCAGGGGCGGGATGCGTAATGAGCAGTTCTTC.

Comment on this clonotype: A much larger clone lies one base from this, so it may be a read error. The rearrangement uses TRBV12-3 or TRBV12-4 and TRBJ2-5, with D possibly matching TRBD1 (5 bases). CDR3 length: 13 amino acids. V was shortened by 6 bases and J by 4 bases, with 12 bases between the two germline ends. The CDR3 nucleotides read TGTGCCAGCAGCAGGGTGATGGGAGAGACCCAGTACTTC. Encoded protein: CASSRVMGETQYF.

The table lists this clonotype with many counts. V gene TRBV7-6 combines with J gene TRBJ2-2; TRBD2 agrees at 15 bases. Germline loops: CDR1 SGHVS, CDR2 FNYEAQ. V was pared by 4 bases and J by 5 bases, with 8 bases of the junction left unmatched. CDR3 length equals 18 residues. The CDR3 DNA is TGTGCCAGCAGCTATCTACCCGGACTAGCGGGAGGGACCGGGGAGCTGTTTTTT. It encodes CASSYLPGLAGGTGELFF.

This clonotype was counted at least ten times. The chain is built from TRBV7-3 and TRBJ2-7; D possibly uses TRBD1 or TRBD2 (5 bases each). This CDR3 region has 15 residues. In germline, CDR1 is SGHTA, CDR2 FQGTGA. The ends were cut back, 5 bases at V and 2 bases at J, with 16 bases in the middle. CDR3 region: CASSRRGGSPYEQYF. The CDR3 nucleotides are TGTGCCAGCAGCCGCCGTGGGGGTTCACCCTACGAGCAGTACTTC.

Concerning this clonotype itself: It may be a read error: a sequence one base away is much more abundant. The chain couples TRBV12-3 or TRBV12-4 to TRBJ2-3; perhaps TRBD1 as D (5 bases). The V end lost 7 bases, the J end lost 7 bases, and 24 bases lay between the germline ends. CDR3 length: 16 amino acids. The CDR3 reads CASNVGHWMRTNTQYF. The CDR3 DNA is TGTGCCAGCAACGTCGGACACTGGATGCGGACAAATACGCAGTATTTT.

Points on this clonotype: This may be a read error: a much more frequent sequence differs by one nucleotide. V gene TRBV18 combines with J gene TRBJ2-5; 15 bases agree with TRBD2. Losses at the gene ends were 3 bases for V and 4 bases for J; bases not matched to a gene: 15. This CDR3 has 20 amino acids. Germline V CDR1 and CDR2: KGHSH, LQKENI. The CDR3 is CASSPWTSGRAFGVPETQYF. As DNA, the CDR3 is TGTGCCAGCTCACCTTGGACTAGCGGGAGGGCCTTCGGTGTACCAGAGACCCAGTACTTC.

This clonotype was recorded at least ten times. The chain employs TRBV5-1 and TRBJ2-7; TRBD1 agrees at 12 bases. This CDR3 spans 16 amino acids. Trimming removed 0 bases from V and 3 bases from J; junction bases left unmatched: 4. CDR1 SGHRS and CDR2 YFSETQ come from the germline V gene. CDR3 region: CASSLAGTGGDYEQYF. CDR3 bases: TGCGCCAGCAGCTTGGCCGGGACAGGGGGCGACTACGAGCAGTACTTC.

This clonotype was picked up many times. V gene TRBV5-1 combines with J gene TRBJ2-1, with D maybe TRBD1 (5 bases). Trimming shortened V by 1 base and J by 9 bases, and 11 bases separated the two germline ends. CDR3 length: 13 amino acids. The V gene's germline CDR1 is SGHRS and CDR2 YFSETQ. The CDR3 here is CASSLQGTGEQFF. The CDR3 region has the DNA TGCGCCAGCAGCTTGCAGGGAACGGGTGAGCAGTTCTTC.

This clonotype has ten or more counts. The chain is built from TRBV5-1 and TRBJ2-5; no reliable D call. Germline CDR1 is SGHRS and CDR2 is YFSETQ. Trimming removed 4 bases from V and 2 bases from J, with 9 bases in between. This CDR3 is built from 13 residues. The CDR3 sequence is CASSVRTQETQYF. CDR3 bases: TGCGCCAGCAGCGTCCGGACGCAAGAGACCCAGTACTTC.

The rearrangement links TRBV29-1 to TRBJ2-3; tentative D call: TRBD2 (6 bases). V lost 3 bases and J lost 5, with 15 bases in between. Germline V gene data show CDR1 as SQVTM and CDR2 as ANQGSEA. This CDR3 has 14 amino acids. The chain's CDR3 is CSVDLARGGDTQYF. In DNA form, the CDR3 reads TGCAGCGTTGACTTGGCCCGGGGAGGAGATACGCAGTATTTT.

This clonotype was seen only a few times. V usage is TRBV13 and J usage is TRBJ2-1, with D unclear. Looked up from germline, CDR1 is PRHDT and CDR2 is FYEKMQ (reference sequence). The CDR3 covers 16 residues. V was clipped by 1 base and J by 2 bases, with 12 bases between them. The CDR3 loop is CASSLEYRRAYNEQFF. The CDR3 DNA reads TGTGCCAGCAGCTTAGAGTACCGCCGGGCCTACAATGAGCAGTTCTTC.

This clonotype was detected ten times or more. The rearrangement uses TRBV12-3 or TRBV12-4 and TRBJ2-2, with 8 bases identical to TRBD1. The CDR3 runs to 17 residues. Trimming took 6 bases from V and 5 from J; bases not matched to a gene: 14. The CDR3 DNA reads TGTGCCAGCAGCCCCCTCCCCGGGACAGGAAAAACCGGGGAGCTGTTTTTT. The encoded protein is CASSPLPGTGKTGELFF.

There are many counts of this clonotype. The gene calls are TRBV12-3 or TRBV12-4 and TRBJ2-7; 12 nucleotides agree with TRBD1. V was pared by 4 bases and J by 7 bases, with 5 bases of the junction left unmatched. This CDR3 contains 14 residues. DNA of the CDR3: TGTGCCAGCAGTTCCAGGGACAGGGGGCGGGAGCAGTACTTC. Translation gives CASSSRDRGREQYF.

This clonotype was seen ten or more times. The V call is TRBV7-2, the J call TRBJ2-3; TRBD2 matches 11 bases. V gave up 4 bases and J gave up 14 bases; unmatched junction bases: 11. Germline V lookup: CDR1 SGHTA, CDR2 FQGNSA. The CDR3 is made up of 14 amino acids. The CDR3 region is CASSSSSGGPLPYF. The CDR3 DNA reads as TGTGCCAGCAGCTCATCTAGCGGGGGGCCTTTGCCGTATTTT.

This clonotype was seen at least ten times. The chain employs TRBV4-2 and TRBJ2-1, with D tentatively TRBD2 (7 bases). The CDR3 is 15 amino acids. Germline CDR1 LGHNA, CDR2 YNFKEQ. V was trimmed by 1 base and J by 8 bases, leaving 15 bases between them. The CDR3 DNA sequence: TGTGCCAGCAGCCAAGTCGGTGGGGGGGCCCATGAGCAGTTCTTC. Its protein is CASSQVGGGAHEQFF.

There are many counts of this clonotype. V and J are TRBV29-1 and TRBJ2-7, with 7 bases aligning to TRBD2. Germline V gives CDR1 SQVTM, CDR2 ANQGSEA. The length of the CDR3 is 13 residues. V was clipped by 6 bases and J by 2 bases; unmatched bases: 7. The CDR3 region is CSVRGVSPYEQYF. DNA of the CDR3: TGCAGCGTCCGGGGGGTGTCTCCCTACGAGCAGTACTTC.

This clonotype was seen at least ten times. This chain connects TRBV12-3 or TRBV12-4 to TRBJ1-5; maybe TRBD1 (6 bases). V was cut by 1 base and J by 1 base, with 11 bases left in between. The CDR3 is 16 residues long. CDR3 in amino acids: CASSLGDNLSNQPQHF. The CDR3, as DNA: TGTGCCAGCAGTTTAGGGGACAACCTAAGCAATCAGCCCCAGCATTTT.

There are a few counts of this clonotype. The chain links TRBV29-1 to TRBJ2-6; TRBD1 is a possible D gene (6 bases). This CDR3 comprises 17 residues. V gave up 1 base and J gave up 1 base, with 14 bases separating them. Germline CDR1 and CDR2: SQVTM and ANQGSEA. This CDR3 is CSVEGPIQGSGANVLTF. DNA for the CDR3: TGCAGCGTTGAAGGACCCATACAGGGATCTGGGGCCAACGTCCTGACTTTC.

This clonotype was observed at least ten times. J is TRBJ2-3 and V is TRBV29-1, with no clear D. The CDR3 has 11 amino acids. Germline CDR1 and CDR2: SQVTM and ANQGSEA. Trimming took 7 bases from V and 4 from J, leaving 9 bases between them. CDR3 DNA sequence: TGCAGCGCACCAACTGCAGATACGCAGTATTTT. Translating gives CSAPTADTQYF.

Many counts were recorded for this clonotype. The rearrangement uses TRBV5-1 and TRBJ2-7, with TRBD1 matching over 9 bases. The CDR3 is 14 amino acids. The V segment lost 5 bases and the J segment 2 bases; nucleotides outside the gene matches: 5. CDR1 and CDR2 (germline): SGHRS, YFSETQ. The CDR3 loop reads CASSYRQGAYEQYF. CDR3 nucleotide sequence: TGCGCCAGCAGTTACCGACAGGGGGCCTACGAGCAGTACTTC. Variable domain in full (rest from reference TRBV5-1 and TRBJ2-7): KAGVTQTPRYLIKTRGQQVTLSCSPISGHRSVSWYQQTPGQGLQFLFEYFSETQRNKGNFPGRFSGRQFSNSRSEMNVSTLELGDSALYLCASSYRQGAYEQYFGPGTRLTVT.

This clonotype was observed at least ten times. The gene calls are TRBV7-8 and TRBJ1-1; no definite D call. Trimming removed 6 bases from V and 2 bases from J, with 10 bases in between. CDR1 is SGHVS and CDR2 is FQNEAQ in the germline V gene. This CDR3 is 13 amino acids long. The CDR3 loop reads CASSTKPNTEAFF. CDR3 DNA sequence: TGTGCCAGCAGTACTAAACCTAACACTGAAGCTTTCTTT.

This clonotype was counted ten times or more. The CDR3 bases are TGCAGTGCTAGAGATCGTTCGTGGCTAGCGGTATACAATGAGCAGTTCTTC. Translated: CSARDRSWLAVYNEQFF. This sequence joins TRBV20-1 and TRBJ2-1; TRBD2 agrees at 7 bases. This CDR3 is 17 amino acids long. Germline trimming cut 0 bases from V and 4 bases from J; bases unmatched to any gene: 12. CDR1 and CDR2 (germline): DFQATT, SNEGSKA (reference sequence).

This clonotype appeared once. A much larger clone lies a single base off, so this may be a read error. The chain recombines TRBV18 with TRBJ1-1, with TRBD1 matching over 9 bases. The CDR3 loop spans 15 amino acids. Germline CDR1 is KGHSH and CDR2 is LQKENI. The ends lost 2 bases at V and 6 bases at J; junction bases unmatched: 7. The CDR3 coding sequence is TGTGCCAGCTCACCAACAGGGGGCGCGCACTCTGAAGCTTTCTTT. The encoded protein is CASSPTGGAHSEAFF. The full variable domain, in which reference TRBV18 and TRBJ1-1 provide the parts outside the CDR3, is NAGVMQNPRHLVRRRGQEARLRCSPMKGHSHVYWYRQLPEEGLKFMVYLQKENIIDESGMPKERFSAEFPKEGPSILRIQQVVRGDSAAYFCASSPTGGAHSEAFFGQGTRLTVV.

This clonotype showed up many times. This sequence joins TRBV21-1 and TRBJ2-1; the D call TRBD2 from the table was never checked on the DNA. TRBV21-1 is deemed a pseudogene. The CDR3 totals 17 residues. In nucleotides, the CDR3 is TGTGCCAGCAGCAAGGCGTCGCTTAGCGGGACTTACAATGAGCAGTTCTTC. It encodes CASSKASLSGTYNEQFF.